This T cell receptor beta chain was sequenced in a study of brain T cells in children with intractable seizures. Profiling relied on immunoSEQ multiplex PCR, and the TCRdb table lists in-frame clones only, not all of them. Of 340,000 or so clones detected, roughly 93% appear once; the ten largest clones hold around 5%. The V gene's germline CDR1 is MDHEN and CDR2 SYDVKM. The V and J ends lost 5 bases and 9 bases, in that order; junction bases with no gene match: 12. The CDR3 has 15 amino acids. A remark on this clone: Its specificity is not known.

Study-level findings and limits: Pre- and post-surgery blood differed in depth, so pre-surgery absences may be undersampling.

The time point: blood from clinic visit 5 months post-surgery; TSC patient then seizure free. Sequencing was limited to surgery cases with top T cell transcript signatures in brain tissue. The sample here was peripheral blood, taken 5 to 6 months after surgery. This chain connects TRBV28 to TRBJ2-1, with 8 bases matching TRBD1. The source is a boy in the first two years of life with tuberous sclerosis and intractable seizures. CDR3 DNA: TGTGCCAGCAGTCCCCGAGGCAGGGGGCCGGGTGAGCAGTTCTTC. Translating it yields CASSPRGRGPGEQFF.